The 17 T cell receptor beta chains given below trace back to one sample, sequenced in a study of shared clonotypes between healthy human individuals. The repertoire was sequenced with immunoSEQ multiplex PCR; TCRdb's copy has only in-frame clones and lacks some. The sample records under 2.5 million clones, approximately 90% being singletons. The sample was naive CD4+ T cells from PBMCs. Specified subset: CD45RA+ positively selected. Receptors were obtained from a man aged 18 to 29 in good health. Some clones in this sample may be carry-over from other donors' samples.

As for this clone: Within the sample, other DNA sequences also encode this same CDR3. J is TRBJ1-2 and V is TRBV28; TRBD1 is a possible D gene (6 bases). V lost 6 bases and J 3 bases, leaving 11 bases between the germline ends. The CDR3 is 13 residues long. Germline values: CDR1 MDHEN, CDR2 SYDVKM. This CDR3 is CASSPQGYYGYTF. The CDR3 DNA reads TGTGCCAGCAGCCCACAGGGTTACTATGGCTACACCTTC.

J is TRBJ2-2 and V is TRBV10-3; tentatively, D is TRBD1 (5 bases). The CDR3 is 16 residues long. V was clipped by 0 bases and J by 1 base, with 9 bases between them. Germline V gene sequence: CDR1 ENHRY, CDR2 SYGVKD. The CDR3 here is CAISESWTKNTGELFF. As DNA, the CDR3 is TGTGCCATCAGTGAGTCTTGGACAAAGAACACCGGGGAGCTGTTTTTT.

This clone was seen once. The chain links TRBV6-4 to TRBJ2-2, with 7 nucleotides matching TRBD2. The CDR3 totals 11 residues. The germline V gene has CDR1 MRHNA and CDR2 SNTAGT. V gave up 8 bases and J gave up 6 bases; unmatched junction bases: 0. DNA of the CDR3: TGTGCCAGCCGGGGGGCCGGGGAGCTGTTTTTT. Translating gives CASRGAGELFF.

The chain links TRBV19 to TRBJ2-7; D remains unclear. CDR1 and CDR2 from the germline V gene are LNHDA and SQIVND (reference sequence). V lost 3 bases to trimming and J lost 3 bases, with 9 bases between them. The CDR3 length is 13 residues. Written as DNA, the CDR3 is TGTGCCAGTAGTATGATTATCGGCTACGAGCAGTACTTC. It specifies CASSMIIGYEQYF.

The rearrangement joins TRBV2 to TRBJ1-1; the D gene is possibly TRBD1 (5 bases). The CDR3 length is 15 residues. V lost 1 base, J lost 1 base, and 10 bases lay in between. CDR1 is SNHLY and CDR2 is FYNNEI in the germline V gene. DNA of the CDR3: TGTGCCAGCAGTGAAGTCCAGGGTGGGAACACTGAAGCTTTCTTT. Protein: CASSEVQGGNTEAFF.

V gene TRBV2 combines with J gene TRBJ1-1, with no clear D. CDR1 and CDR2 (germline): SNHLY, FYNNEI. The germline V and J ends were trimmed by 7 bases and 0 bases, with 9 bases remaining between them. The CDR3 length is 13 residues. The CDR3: CASNSRLNTEAFF. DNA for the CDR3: TGTGCCAGCAATAGCAGATTGAACACTGAAGCTTTCTTT.

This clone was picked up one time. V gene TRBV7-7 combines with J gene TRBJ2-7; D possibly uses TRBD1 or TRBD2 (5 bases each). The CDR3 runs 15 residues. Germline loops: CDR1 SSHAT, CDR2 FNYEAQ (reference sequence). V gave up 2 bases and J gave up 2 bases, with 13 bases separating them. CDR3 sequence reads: CASSLSWGPPYEQYF. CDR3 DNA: TGTGCCAGCAGCTTATCGTGGGGACCCCCCTACGAGCAGTACTTC.

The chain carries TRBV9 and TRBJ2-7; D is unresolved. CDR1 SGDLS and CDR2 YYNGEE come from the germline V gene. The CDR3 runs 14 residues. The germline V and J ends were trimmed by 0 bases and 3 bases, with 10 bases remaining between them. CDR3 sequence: CASSVEIGDYEQYF. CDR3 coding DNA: TGTGCCAGCAGCGTAGAAATAGGAGACTACGAGCAGTACTTC.

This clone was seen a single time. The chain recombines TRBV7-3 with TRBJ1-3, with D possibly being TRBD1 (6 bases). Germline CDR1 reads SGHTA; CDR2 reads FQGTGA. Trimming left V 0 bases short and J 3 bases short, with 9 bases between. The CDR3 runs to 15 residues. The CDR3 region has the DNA TGTGCCAGCAGCTTAACTCGGGACAATGGAAACACCATATATTTT. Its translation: CASSLTRDNGNTIYF.

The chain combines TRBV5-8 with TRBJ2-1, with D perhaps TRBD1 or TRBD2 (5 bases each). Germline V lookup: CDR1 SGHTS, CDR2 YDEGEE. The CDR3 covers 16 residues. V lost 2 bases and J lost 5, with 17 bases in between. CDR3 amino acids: CASSFRGEWIDNEQFF. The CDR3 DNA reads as TGTGCCAGCAGCTTCCGAGGGGAGTGGATAGACAATGAGCAGTTCTTC.

The CDR3 nucleotides are TGTGCCAGCAGTCCGAAGGGACAGGGGGCTAGTCATGAGCAGTTCTTC. Translated, it gives CASSPKGQGASHEQFF. The chain uses TRBV28 and TRBJ2-1, with 12 nucleotides matching TRBD1. Germline V gives CDR1 MDHEN, CDR2 SYDVKM. V lost 5 bases, J lost 8 bases, and 10 bases stayed unmatched. This CDR3 is built from 16 residues.

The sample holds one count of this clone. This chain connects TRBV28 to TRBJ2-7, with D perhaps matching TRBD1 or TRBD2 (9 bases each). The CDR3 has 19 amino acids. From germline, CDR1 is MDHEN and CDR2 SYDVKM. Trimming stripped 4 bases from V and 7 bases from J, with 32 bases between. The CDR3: CASSSPGQGLSGRGGEQYF. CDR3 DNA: TGTGCCAGCAGTTCACCGGGACAGGGACTTAGCGGGAGAGGAGGGGAGCAGTACTTC.

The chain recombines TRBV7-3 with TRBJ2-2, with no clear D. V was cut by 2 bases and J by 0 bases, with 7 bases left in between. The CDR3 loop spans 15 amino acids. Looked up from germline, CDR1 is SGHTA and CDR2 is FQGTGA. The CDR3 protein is CASSLLNSNTGELFF. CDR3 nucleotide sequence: TGTGCCAGCAGCTTACTAAACTCGAACACCGGGGAGCTGTTTTTT.

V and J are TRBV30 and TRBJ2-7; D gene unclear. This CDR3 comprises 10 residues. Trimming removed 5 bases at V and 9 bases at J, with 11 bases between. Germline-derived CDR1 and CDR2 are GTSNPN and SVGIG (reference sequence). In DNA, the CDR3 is TGTGCCTGGGGGCCCAAGGGGCAGTACTTC. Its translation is CAWGPKGQYF.

CDR3 DNA sequence: TGTGCCAGCAGTTTTACCGACGCTAACATCCGGAGTGTGCAGTACTTC. It is translated as CASSFTDANIRSVQYF. The chain links TRBV28 to TRBJ2-7; no clear D gene. Germline CDR1 and CDR2: MDHEN and SYDVKM. V lost 3 bases, J lost 9 bases, and 24 bases lay in between. The CDR3 spans 16 residues.

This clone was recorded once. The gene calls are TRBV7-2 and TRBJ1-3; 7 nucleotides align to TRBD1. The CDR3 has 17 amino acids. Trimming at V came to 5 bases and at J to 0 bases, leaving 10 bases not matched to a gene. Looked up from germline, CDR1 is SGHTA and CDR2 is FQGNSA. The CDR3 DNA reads TGTGCCAGCAGCCTCTCCGGGACAGCTTCCTCTGGAAACACCATATATTTT. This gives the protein CASSLSGTASSGNTIYF.

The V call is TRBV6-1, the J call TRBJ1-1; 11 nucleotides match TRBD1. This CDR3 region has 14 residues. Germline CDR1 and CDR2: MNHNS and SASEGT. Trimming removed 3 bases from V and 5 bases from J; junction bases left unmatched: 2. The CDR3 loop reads CASSEDRGRTEAFF. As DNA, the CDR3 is TGTGCCAGCAGTGAGGACAGGGGGCGAACTGAAGCTTTCTTT.